These 18 T cell receptor beta chains came from one sample sequenced in a study of beta chain features in type 1 diabetes. The isolated RNA, all of it, was reverse transcribed, so expressed TCRB transcripts were what got sequenced. The assay was immunoSEQ multiplex PCR, and TCRdb's table has in-frame clones only and misses some. Among 350,000 to 450,000 clones listed, approximately 13% were seen once. The sequenced sample consisted of naive CD4+ T cells from blood. The receptors derive from a man between 25 and 39 years old in good health.

This clone was counted a few times. This chain uses TRBV7-9 with TRBJ1-6; weak D call: TRBD1 (6 bases). Germline V gene lookup returns CDR1 SEHNR and CDR2 FQNEAQ (reference sequence). With 3 bases removed from V and 10 bases from J, the gap between germline ends came to 25 bases. CDR3 length equals 18 residues. The CDR3 DNA is TGTGCCAGCAGCTTGGAAAGGACAGTTCTCGGTTCCTCCTCACCCCTCCACTTT. As protein: CASSLERTVLGSSSPLHF.

This clone was picked up a small number of times. J is TRBJ2-1 and V is TRBV29-1; D possibly corresponds to TRBD1 (6 bases). Between the trimmed V and J ends, which lost 3 bases and 2 bases, there was a span of 8 bases. The CDR3 loop spans 13 amino acids. CDR1 and CDR2 from the germline V gene are SQVTM and ANQGSEA. The CDR3 is CSVDPGAYNEQFF. The CDR3 nucleotides read TGCAGCGTTGATCCAGGGGCCTACAATGAGCAGTTCTTC.

This chain connects TRBV29-1 to TRBJ1-4, with unresolved D. The V gene lost 7 bases and the J gene lost 4 bases, with 19 bases spanning the gap. The CDR3 has 15 amino acids. Germline assignment: CDR1 SQVTM and CDR2 ANQGSEA. CDR3 nucleotides: TGCAGCGCCCTCGCACCCGGAACTCTTAATGAAAAACTGTTTTTT. This sequence encodes CSALAPGTLNEKLFF.

This clone appeared a few times. CDR3 DNA: TGTGCCAGCAGTCACCTAGCGGCTCGTGGCACAGATACGCAGTATTTT. Translation gives CASSHLAARGTDTQYF. J is TRBJ2-3 and V is TRBV25-1, with 7 bases that match TRBD2. CDR3 size: 16 residues. CDR1 MGHDK and CDR2 SYGVNS come from the germline V gene. Trimming removed 5 bases from V and 1 base from J; junction bases left unmatched: 9.

This clone was seen a few times. The chain links TRBV19 to TRBJ2-5, with TRBD1 identical over 8 bases. Losses at the gene ends were 6 bases for V and 4 bases for J; bases not matched to a gene: 10. This CDR3 spans 15 amino acids. Germline CDR1 and CDR2: LNHDA and SQIVND (reference sequence). In nucleotides, the CDR3 is TGTGCCAGTAGAGCCTACGGGACAGGAAGAGAGACCCAGTACTTC. Amino acids: CASRAYGTGRETQYF.

CDR3 protein: CASSQRRGRIYEQYV. CDR3 in DNA: TGTGCCAGCTCCCAAAGGAGGGGGCGGATCTACGAGCAGTACGTC. V and J are TRBV6-1 and TRBJ2-7; TRBD1 is a possible D gene (7 bases). Deletions cut 8 bases from V and 3 bases from J, with 20 bases between. Germline CDR1 and CDR2: MNHNS and SASEGT. The CDR3 contains 15 residues.

J is TRBJ1-3 and V is TRBV29-1; no clear D. Germline values: CDR1 SQVTM, CDR2 ANQGSEA. V lost 3 bases and J 0 bases, leaving 9 bases between the germline ends. The CDR3 is 14 amino acids. CDR3 coding DNA: TGCAGCGTTGATACGTCAGGCTCTGGAAACACCATATATTTT. Amino acid sequence: CSVDTSGSGNTIYF.

This chain joins TRBV6-1 and TRBJ2-5; 11 positions match TRBD2. With 1 base clipped from V and 5 bases from J, the junction kept 6 bases outside the gene matches. Germline V gene lookup returns CDR1 MNHNS and CDR2 SASEGT. The CDR3 runs 16 residues. The CDR3 is CASSEGLAGGVETQYF. DNA for the CDR3: TGTGCCAGCAGTGAAGGCCTAGCGGGAGGTGTGGAGACCCAGTACTTC.

Only a few counts were recorded for this clone. The chain carries TRBV18 and TRBJ2-1; 9 bases align to TRBD2. The V segment lost 2 bases and the J segment 10 bases; nucleotides outside the gene matches: 9. The CDR3 contains 15 residues. In germline, CDR1 is KGHSH, CDR2 LQKENI. Written as DNA, the CDR3 is TGTGCCAGCTCACCAAGTCTAGCGGGGCTCTCGGAGCAGTTCTTC. Encoded protein: CASSPSLAGLSEQFF.

This clone was detected a few times. This chain joins TRBV6-5 and TRBJ1-1, with 9 bases matching TRBD1. Germline lookup yields CDR1 MNHEY and CDR2 SVGAGI. V shed 5 bases and J 4 bases; nucleotides not matched to a gene: 8. The CDR3 length is 15 residues. CDR3 nucleotides: TGTGCCAGCAGTATACAGGGGGCGGTGAGCACTGAAGCTTTCTTT. It encodes CASSIQGAVSTEAFF.

This rearrangement joins TRBV29-1 to TRBJ1-4, with D uncertain. This CDR3 has 13 residues. Per germline, CDR1 SQVTM and CDR2 ANQGSEA. V lost 7 bases, J lost 8 bases, and 17 bases lay in between. The CDR3 loop reads CSGVAASGEKLFF. DNA for the CDR3: TGCAGCGGTGTGGCCGCCTCGGGGGAAAAACTGTTTTTT.

This clone was observed once. Additional DNA sequences in this sample encode the identical CDR3. The rearrangement links TRBV5-6 to TRBJ1-2; D gene uncertain. Looked up from germline, CDR1 is SGHDT and CDR2 is YYEEEE. Between the trimmed V and J ends, which lost 0 bases and 4 bases, there was a span of 1 base. The CDR3 is 11 amino acids. The CDR3 DNA follows: TGTGCCAGCAGCTTGGGCTATGGCTACACCTTC. It yields the protein CASSLGYGYTF.

This clone came up a few times. The chain is built from TRBV10-3 and TRBJ2-1, with TRBD1 identical over 10 bases. The CDR3 consists of 16 residues. Trimming at V came to 0 bases and at J to 8 bases, leaving 7 bases not matched to a gene. Germline V gene sequence: CDR1 ENHRY, CDR2 SYGVKD. CDR3 nucleotides: TGTGCCATCAGTGAGTCACGGGACAGGGGAACCCATGAGCAGTTCTTC. It is translated as CAISESRDRGTHEQFF.

This chain connects TRBV9 to TRBJ2-1; D is perhaps TRBD1 (6 bases). CDR3 length: 14 residues. Between the trimmed V and J ends, which lost 7 bases and 2 bases, there was a span of 13 bases. Germline V CDR1 and CDR2: SGDLS, YYNGEE. CDR3: CASGPGHTYNEQFF. The CDR3, as DNA: TGTGCCAGCGGACCGGGACACACCTACAATGAGCAGTTCTTC. Full variable domain (remainder filled in from reference TRBV9 and TRBJ2-1): DSGVTQTPKHLITATGQRVTLRCSPRSGDLSVYWYQQSLDQGLQFLIQYYNGEERAKGNILERFSAQQFPDLHSELNLSSLELGDSALYFCASGPGHTYNEQFFGPGTRLTVL.

The rearrangement links TRBV7-4 to TRBJ2-7; D might be TRBD2 (5 bases). The V gene's germline CDR1 is SGHVT and CDR2 SQSDAQ. The V end was cut by 2 bases, the J end by 7 bases, with 18 bases between. This CDR3 has 15 residues. The CDR3 loop reads CASSLPRVRANEQYF. CDR3 nucleotide sequence: TGTGCCAGCAGCTTACCTAGGGTGCGGGCTAATGAGCAGTACTTC.

The chain employs TRBV27 and TRBJ2-7; perhaps TRBD1 as D (5 bases). The CDR3 consists of 15 residues. Germline V gene lookup returns CDR1 MNHEY and CDR2 SMNVEV (reference sequence). Trimming removed 2 bases at V and 3 bases at J, with 14 bases between. The DNA for the CDR3 is TGTGCCAGCAGTTTAGGGGCGAAAGTCCACTACGAGCAGTACGTC. It yields the protein CASSLGAKVHYEQYV.

This clone was observed a handful of times. This rearrangement joins TRBV7-6 to TRBJ2-3; D not certain. Trimming stripped 0 bases from V and 0 bases from J, with 13 bases between. The CDR3 loop spans 17 amino acids. Germline lookup yields CDR1 SGHVS and CDR2 FNYEAQ. In nucleotides, the CDR3 is TGTGCCAGCAGCTTAGCTTCAGGTGGGATCAGCACAGATACGCAGTATTTT. It yields the protein CASSLASGGISTDTQYF.

This clone turned up a few times. This chain links TRBV19 with TRBJ1-6; 7 bases agree with TRBD1. The trim removed 6 bases at V and 3 bases at J, leaving 8 bases unmatched. The germline V gene encodes CDR1 LNHDA and CDR2 SQIVND (reference sequence). The length of the CDR3 is 16 residues. The CDR3 nucleotides read TGTGCCAGTAGCCCCACGCAGGGGGGCTATAATTCACCCCTCCACTTT. Amino acids: CASSPTQGGYNSPLHF.